The 32 T cell receptor beta chains presented below share a single source sample, sequenced in a study of OX40 agonist ivuxolimab in advanced cancers. Sequenced by immunoSEQ multiplex PCR; TCRdb stores in-frame clones only, minus some. The sample yields about 58,000 clones, around 84% seen once. The specimen was CD4+ or CD8+ T cells sorted from blood, collected in a trial of the OX40 agonist ivuxolimab. The receptors were gathered from an adult with an advanced solid tumor such as melanoma, head and neck, liver or kidney cancer.

The rearrangement uses TRBV7-8 and TRBJ1-3; D is unresolved. V was shortened by 4 bases and J by 0 bases, with 13 bases between the two germline ends. This CDR3 comprises 16 residues. Per germline, CDR1 SGHVS and CDR2 FQNEAQ. This CDR3 is CASSSLTGGSGNTIYF. The CDR3 DNA follows: TGTGCCAGCAGCTCCCTCACGGGAGGCTCTGGAAACACCATATATTTT.

This chain links TRBV18 with TRBJ1-1, with unresolved D. The germline V gene has CDR1 KGHSH and CDR2 LQKENI. There are 15 residues in the CDR3. V was cut by 3 bases and J by 0 bases, with 11 bases left in between. CDR3 coding DNA: TGTGCCAGCTCACCGAAGAATCCCATGAACACTGAAGCTTTCTTT. The encoded protein is CASSPKNPMNTEAFF.

The rearrangement joins TRBV5-1 to TRBJ1-4, with TRBD1 identical over 12 bases. This CDR3 is 16 amino acids long. Germline values: CDR1 SGHRS, CDR2 YFSETQ. The ends lost 2 bases at V and 7 bases at J; junction bases unmatched: 6. CDR3 sequence: CASSFTPGQGAEKLFF. The CDR3 nucleotides are TGCGCCAGCAGCTTCACTCCGGGACAGGGGGCTGAAAAACTGTTTTTT.

The genes are TRBV18 and TRBJ1-4; possible D gene TRBD1, 5 bases. Germline CDR1 and CDR2: KGHSH and LQKENI. Trimming pared 1 base from V and 3 bases from J, leaving 9 bases between. This CDR3 spans 15 amino acids. Here the CDR3 reads CASSPREQANEKLFF. For the CDR3, the DNA is TGTGCCAGCTCACCACGGGAACAGGCTAATGAAAAACTGTTTTTT.

The J gene is TRBJ2-7, the V gene TRBV18; TRBD1 matches 8 bases. The CDR3 covers 13 residues. Germline CDR1 reads KGHSH; CDR2 reads LQKENI. Trimming at V came to 6 bases and at J to 2 bases, leaving 3 bases not matched to a gene. DNA of the CDR3: TGTGCCAGCTCCCAGGGACAGGCCTACGAGCAGTACTTC. As protein: CASSQGQAYEQYF. Based on the CDR3 plus reference TRBV18 and TRBJ2-7, the full variable domain is NAGVMQNPRHLVRRRGQEARLRCSPMKGHSHVYWYRQLPEEGLKFMVYLQKENIIDESGMPKERFSAEFPKEGPSILRIQQVVRGDSAAYFCASSQGQAYEQYFGPGTRLTVT.

The J gene is TRBJ1-4, the V gene TRBV7-6; possibly TRBD1 for D (5 bases). The CDR3 runs to 14 residues. Trimming shortened V by 0 bases and J by 7 bases, and 9 bases separated the two germline ends. Germline V lookup: CDR1 SGHVS, CDR2 FNYEAQ. CDR3 protein: CASSLAGTGEKLFF. The CDR3 DNA reads TGTGCCAGCAGCTTAGCGGGGACGGGTGAAAAACTGTTTTTT.

V gene TRBV19 combines with J gene TRBJ1-5; 12 bases map to TRBD1. V dropped 0 bases and J dropped 6; count of bases not matched to a gene: 12. This CDR3 region has 19 residues. Per germline, CDR1 LNHDA and CDR2 SQIVND (reference sequence). Here the CDR3 DNA reads TGTGCCAGTAGTATAGATCGCCGGGACAGGGGGCCACGTAGTCAGCCCCAGCATTTT. It codes for CASSIDRRDRGPRSQPQHF.

The rearrangement links TRBV5-1 to TRBJ1-4; perhaps TRBD1 as D (5 bases). The CDR3 is 14 amino acids. Trimming shortened V by 4 bases and J by 7 bases, and 14 bases separated the two germline ends. Germline V gene data show CDR1 as SGHRS and CDR2 as YFSETQ. The CDR3 nucleotides are TGCGCCAGCAGCCGCGGACTCGGGGGTGAAAAACTGTTTTTT. Its protein product is CASSRGLGGEKLFF.

This chain joins TRBV11-2 and TRBJ2-3; 9 positions agree with TRBD1. V dropped 6 bases and J dropped 6; count of bases not matched to a gene: 7. Per the germline V gene, CDR1 is SGHAT and CDR2 is FQNNGV. The CDR3 is 14 amino acids. The CDR3 loop is CASSKQGAIDTQYF. DNA for the CDR3: TGTGCCAGCAGTAAACAGGGGGCTATTGATACGCAGTATTTT.

The V and J genes are TRBV5-1 and TRBJ1-1, with 9 bases identical to TRBD1. V shed 0 bases and J 4 bases; nucleotides not matched to a gene: 4. Germline V gene lookup returns CDR1 SGHRS and CDR2 YFSETQ. The length of the CDR3 is 15 residues. The CDR3 reads CASSLDGQGFTEAFF. The CDR3 coding sequence is TGCGCCAGCAGCTTGGATGGACAGGGGTTCACTGAAGCTTTCTTT. Full variable domain (rest looked up from reference TRBV5-1 and TRBJ1-1): KAGVTQTPRYLIKTRGQQVTLSCSPISGHRSVSWYQQTPGQGLQFLFEYFSETQRNKGNFPGRFSGRQFSNSRSEMNVSTLELGDSALYLCASSLDGQGFTEAFFGQGTRLTVV.

The V call is TRBV27, the J call TRBJ2-2, with 8 positions matching TRBD2. V was pared by 8 bases and J by 1 base, with 9 bases of the junction left unmatched. Per germline, CDR1 MNHEY and CDR2 SMNVEV (reference sequence). The CDR3 consists of 16 residues. The CDR3 coding sequence is TGTGCCAGCGCTCGGGCTAGCGGGCGGAACACCGGGGAGCTGTTTTTT. Encoded protein: CASARASGRNTGELFF.

J is TRBJ1-2 and V is TRBV25-1; 8 bases map to TRBD1. V shed 2 bases and J 6 bases; nucleotides not matched to a gene: 8. The germline V gene encodes CDR1 MGHDK and CDR2 SYGVNS. The CDR3 is made up of 15 amino acids. In DNA, the CDR3 is TGTGCCAGCAGTGAAGACAGACAGGGGAAGGATGGCTACACCTTC. It yields the protein CASSEDRQGKDGYTF.

The chain uses TRBV2 and TRBJ1-6; D ambiguous. CDR1 SNHLY and CDR2 FYNNEI come from the germline V gene. The CDR3 is made up of 14 amino acids. Trimming took off 4 bases at V and 13 bases at J, with 17 bases between the two ends. CDR3 coding DNA: TGTGCCAGCAGTGCCCAGACGGGAATTCACCCCCTCCACTTT. Translation: CASSAQTGIHPLHF.

This chain connects TRBV5-4 to TRBJ2-7, with no clear D. Looked up from germline, CDR1 is SGHNT and CDR2 is YYREEE (reference sequence). Trimming shortened V by 1 base and J by 0 bases, and 11 bases separated the two germline ends. This CDR3 is built from 15 residues. The CDR3 bases are TGTGCCAGCAGCTTGCCGGGTTCGGGCTCCTACGAGCAGTACTTC. Protein: CASSLPGSGSYEQYF.

The chain is built from TRBV4-1 and TRBJ2-3, with a tentative D call TRBD2 (7 bases). CDR1 is MGHRA and CDR2 is YSYEKL in the germline V gene. With 8 bases removed from V and 5 bases from J, the gap between germline ends came to 20 bases. The CDR3 runs 15 residues. The CDR3 DNA reads as TGCGCCAGCCGGTTTTTACGGGGGGCGGGAGATACGCAGTATTTT. Its translation is CASRFLRGAGDTQYF.

V usage is TRBV20-1 and J usage is TRBJ2-3, with unresolved D. Germline loops: CDR1 DFQATT, CDR2 SNEGSKA (reference sequence). The CDR3 length is 11 residues. The CDR3 loop reads CGLFTPDTQYF. The CDR3 nucleotides read TGCGGCCTCTTTACGCCAGATACGCAGTATTTT.

The chain couples TRBV6-1 to TRBJ2-5; 12 positions agree with TRBD1. CDR1 is MNHNS, CDR2 SASEGT, per germline. The CDR3 spans 15 residues. J gave up 5 bases and V 5 bases, and 6 bases lay outside the gene matches. CDR3 region: CASSNTGTGGETQYF. CDR3 bases: TGTGCCAGCAGTAACACGGGGACAGGGGGCGAGACCCAGTACTTC.

There are a few counts of this clone. The genes are TRBV7-2 and TRBJ1-1; the D gene is possibly TRBD1 (5 bases). This CDR3 contains 13 residues. Germline values: CDR1 SGHTA, CDR2 FQGNSA. V lost 5 bases, J lost 13 bases, and 20 bases lay in between. The CDR3 reads CASSLSAGQLVFF. The CDR3 DNA follows: TGTGCCAGCAGCCTTTCCGCGGGGCAGCTAGTTTTCTTT. The variable domain in full, with the rest retrieved from reference TRBV7-2 and TRBJ1-1, is GAGVSQSPSNKVTEKGKDVELRCDPISGHTALYWYRQSLGQGLEFLIYFQGNSAPDKSGLPSDRFSAERTGGSVSTLTIQRTQQEDSAVYLCASSLSAGQLVFFGQGTRLTVV.

This clone is deemed medium-sized. V and J are TRBV4-1 and TRBJ1-2, with 8 bases matching TRBD1. CDR1 and CDR2 (germline): MGHRA, YSYEKL. V gave up 1 base and J gave up 6 bases; unmatched junction bases: 10. There are 16 residues in the CDR3. The CDR3 is CASSQGSRGQYDGYTF. CDR3 bases: TGCGCCAGCAGCCAAGGAAGCAGGGGGCAATATGATGGCTACACCTTC.

CDR3 nucleotides: TGCAGTGCTAGGGGGGGAGCTGAAGCTTTCTTT. Encoded protein: CSARGGAEAFF. This sequence joins TRBV20-1 and TRBJ1-1; D might be TRBD1 (5 bases). The CDR3 has 11 residues. Germline CDR1 and CDR2: DFQATT and SNEGSKA (reference sequence). V lost 3 bases to trimming and J lost 6 bases, with 8 bases between them.

A single count supports this clone. The chain links TRBV30 to TRBJ1-2; 7 nucleotides line up with TRBD1. The ends lost 4 bases at V and 1 base at J; junction bases unmatched: 9. Germline CDR1 is GTSNPN and CDR2 is SVGIG (reference sequence). The CDR3 runs 15 residues. The CDR3: CAWNRDRDYNYGYTF. The CDR3 DNA follows: TGTGCCTGGAACAGAGACAGGGATTATAACTATGGCTACACCTTC.

The V gene is TRBV4-1, the J gene TRBJ1-4; D remains unclear. CDR1 is MGHRA, CDR2 YSYEKL, per germline. Trimming pared 2 bases from V and 8 bases from J, leaving 18 bases between. The CDR3 spans 16 residues. CDR3 in DNA: TGCGCCAGCAGCCAACTCAACATGGGCCTTGCGGAAAAACTGTTTTTT. Translating gives CASSQLNMGLAEKLFF.

This chain links TRBV29-1 with TRBJ1-2; no firm D call. V was shortened by 1 base and J by 7 bases, with 7 bases between the two germline ends. The CDR3 runs to 11 residues. Germline V gene lookup returns CDR1 SQVTM and CDR2 ANQGSEA. CDR3 in DNA: TGCAGCGTTGAAGGACATTTTGGCTACACCTTC. This codes for CSVEGHFGYTF.

The rearrangement links TRBV5-1 to TRBJ2-3; D might be TRBD2 (6 bases). V lost 4 bases, J lost 0 bases, and 15 bases lay in between. Germline CDR1 is SGHRS and CDR2 is YFSETQ. The CDR3 spans 16 residues. The CDR3 is CASSPGGSGSTDTQYF. The CDR3 DNA is TGCGCCAGCAGCCCTGGTGGTAGCGGTAGCACAGATACGCAGTATTTT. The whole variable domain, filled in from reference TRBV5-1 and TRBJ2-3, reads KAGVTQTPRYLIKTRGQQVTLSCSPISGHRSVSWYQQTPGQGLQFLFEYFSETQRNKGNFPGRFSGRQFSNSRSEMNVSTLELGDSALYLCASSPGGSGSTDTQYFGPGTRLTVL.

CDR3 region: CASSEYDTRQPQHF. The DNA of the CDR3 is TGTGCCAGCAGTGAATACGACACGCGTCAGCCCCAGCATTTT. The chain employs TRBV6-1 and TRBJ1-5; D ambiguous. The length of the CDR3 is 14 residues. Germline loops: CDR1 MNHNS, CDR2 SASEGT. V lost 2 bases, J lost 6 bases, and 11 bases lay in between.

The rearrangement uses TRBV5-1 and TRBJ1-4, with 7 bases fitting TRBD1. In germline, CDR1 is SGHRS, CDR2 YFSETQ. The length of the CDR3 is 16 residues. J gave up 5 bases and V 0 bases, and 7 bases lay outside the gene matches. CDR3 nucleotide sequence: TGCGCCAGCAGCTTGGTACCAGGGGGGATAAATGAAAAACTGTTTTTT. Protein product: CASSLVPGGINEKLFF. Complete variable domain (other parts from reference TRBV5-1 and TRBJ1-4): KAGVTQTPRYLIKTRGQQVTLSCSPISGHRSVSWYQQTPGQGLQFLFEYFSETQRNKGNFPGRFSGRQFSNSRSEMNVSTLELGDSALYLCASSLVPGGINEKLFFGSGTQLSVL.

The J gene is TRBJ1-2, the V gene TRBV18; D is perhaps TRBD1 (6 bases). The CDR3 sequence is 14 residues long. CDR1 and CDR2 from the germline V gene are KGHSH and LQKENI. The V end lost 2 bases, the J end lost 9 bases, and 16 bases lay between the germline ends. The CDR3 DNA follows: TGTGCCAGCTCACCAGACAGGAAGGGTGTGAGCTACACCTTC. It is translated as CASSPDRKGVSYTF.

The chain carries TRBV6-5 and TRBJ1-2; the D gene is possibly TRBD1 (5 bases). The CDR3 sequence is 13 residues long. V was pared by 1 base and J by 7 bases, with 10 bases between. Germline V lookup: CDR1 MNHEY, CDR2 SVGAGI. CDR3 coding DNA: TGTGCCAGCAGTTACTTTAGGGGCACTGGCTACACCTTC. Residues: CASSYFRGTGYTF.

The J gene is TRBJ2-5, the V gene TRBV5-1; possible D gene TRBD1, 5 bases. The CDR3 is made up of 14 amino acids. CDR1 SGHRS and CDR2 YFSETQ come from the germline V gene. Trimming took 0 bases from V and 5 from J, leaving 11 bases between them. The CDR3 region has the DNA TGCGCCAGCAGCTTGGGTACGTCAGGGGAGACCCAGTACTTC. Amino acid sequence: CASSLGTSGETQYF.

The chain joins TRBV11-2 to TRBJ1-2; D is undetermined. This CDR3 spans 14 amino acids. Trimming removed 3 bases from V and 3 bases from J, with 11 bases in between. The germline gives CDR1 SGHAT, CDR2 FQNNGV. This CDR3 reads CASSFGPRDYGYTF. In nucleotides, the CDR3 is TGTGCCAGCAGCTTCGGGCCCCGTGACTATGGCTACACCTTC. Full variable domain (remainder filled in from reference TRBV11-2 and TRBJ1-2): EAGVAQSPRYKIIEKRQSVAFWCNPISGHATLYWYQQILGQGPKLLIQFQNNGVVDDSQLPKDRFSAERLKGVDSTLKIQPAKLEDSAVYLCASSFGPRDYGYTFGSGTRLTVV.

This clone was counted between two and nine times. This rearrangement joins TRBV5-6 to TRBJ2-3; maybe TRBD1 (6 bases). The V and J ends lost 0 bases and 5 bases respectively, with 10 bases between them. Germline values: CDR1 SGHDT, CDR2 YYEEEE. The CDR3 covers 14 residues. This chain's CDR3 is CASSLVDSVDTQYF. CDR3 DNA sequence: TGTGCCAGCAGCTTGGTGGACAGCGTAGATACGCAGTATTTT.

Only a few counts were recorded for this clone. V gene TRBV27 combines with J gene TRBJ2-5, with 9 bases that match TRBD2. CDR3 size: 15 residues. CDR1 is MNHEY and CDR2 is SMNVEV in the germline V gene (reference sequence). The trim removed 2 bases at V and 5 bases at J, leaving 6 bases unmatched. The CDR3 reads CASSLVAGGQETQYF. CDR3 in DNA: TGTGCCAGCAGTTTAGTCGCGGGGGGGCAGGAGACCCAGTACTTC.